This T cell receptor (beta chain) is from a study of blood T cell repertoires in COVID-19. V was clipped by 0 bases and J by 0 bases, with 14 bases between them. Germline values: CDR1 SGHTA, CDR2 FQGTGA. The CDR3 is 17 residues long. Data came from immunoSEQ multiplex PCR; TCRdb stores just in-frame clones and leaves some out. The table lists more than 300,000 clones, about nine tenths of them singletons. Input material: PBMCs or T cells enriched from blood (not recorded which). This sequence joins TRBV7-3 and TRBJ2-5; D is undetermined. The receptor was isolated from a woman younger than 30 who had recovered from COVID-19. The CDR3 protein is CASSLTPLVRNQETQYF. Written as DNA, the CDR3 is TGTGCCAGCAGCTTAACCCCCCTAGTACGGAACCAAGAGACCCAGTACTTC.